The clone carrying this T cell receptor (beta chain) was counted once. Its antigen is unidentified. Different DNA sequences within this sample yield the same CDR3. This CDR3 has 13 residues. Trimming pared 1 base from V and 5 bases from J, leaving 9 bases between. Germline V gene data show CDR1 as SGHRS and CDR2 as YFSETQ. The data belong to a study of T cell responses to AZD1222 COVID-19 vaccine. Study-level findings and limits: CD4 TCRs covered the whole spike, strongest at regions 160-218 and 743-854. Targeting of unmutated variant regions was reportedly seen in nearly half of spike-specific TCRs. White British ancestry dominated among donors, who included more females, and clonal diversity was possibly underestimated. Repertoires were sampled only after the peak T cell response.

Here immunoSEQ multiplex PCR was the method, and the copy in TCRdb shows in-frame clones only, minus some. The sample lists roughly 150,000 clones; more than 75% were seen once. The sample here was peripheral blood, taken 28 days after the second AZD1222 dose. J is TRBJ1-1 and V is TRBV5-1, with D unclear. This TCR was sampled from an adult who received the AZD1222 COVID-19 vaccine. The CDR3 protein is CASSLPGGTEAFF. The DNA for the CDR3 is TGCGCCAGCAGCTTGCCAGGAGGAACTGAAGCTTTCTTT.